This TCR beta chain was captured in a study of cytomegalovirus exposure and HLA in healthy donors. Primers included in the PCR were 60 Vbeta and 13 Jbeta primers. TCRdb's table, derived via immunoSEQ multiplex PCR, lists solely in-frame clones and lacks some. This table has 310,000 or so clones, 85% to 90% appearing once. Trimming left V 4 bases short and J 1 base short, with 20 bases between. Germline CDR1 and CDR2: SNHLY and FYNNEI. The CDR3 is 18 residues long. The receptor's source is a woman between 18 and 30 years old in good health and CMV-seronegative. The chain couples TRBV2 to TRBJ1-5; possibly TRBD1 for D (5 bases). The sequencing input was PBMCs. CDR3 residues: CASSGYRGIKLSNQPQHF. For the CDR3, the DNA is TGTGCCAGCAGTGGATACCGGGGGATTAAGTTGAGCAATCAGCCCCAGCATTTT.